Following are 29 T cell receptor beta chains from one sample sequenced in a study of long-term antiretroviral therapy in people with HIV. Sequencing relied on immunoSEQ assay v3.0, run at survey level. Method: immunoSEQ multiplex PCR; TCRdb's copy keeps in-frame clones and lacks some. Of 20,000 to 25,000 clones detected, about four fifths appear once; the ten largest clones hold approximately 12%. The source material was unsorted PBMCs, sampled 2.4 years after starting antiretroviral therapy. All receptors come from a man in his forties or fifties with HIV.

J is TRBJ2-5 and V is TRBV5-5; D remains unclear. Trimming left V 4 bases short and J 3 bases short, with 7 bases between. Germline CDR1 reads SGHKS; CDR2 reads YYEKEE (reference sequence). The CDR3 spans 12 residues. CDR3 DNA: TGTGCCAGCAGCCACGCTAAAGAGACCCAGTACTTC. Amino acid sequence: CASSHAKETQYF.

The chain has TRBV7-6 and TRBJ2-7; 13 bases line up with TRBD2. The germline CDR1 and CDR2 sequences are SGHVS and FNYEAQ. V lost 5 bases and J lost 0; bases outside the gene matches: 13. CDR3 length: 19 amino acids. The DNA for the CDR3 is TGTGCCAGCAGCCCCAGTGGACTAGCGGGGGCTCTCGGCTCCTACGAGCAGTACTTC. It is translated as CASSPSGLAGALGSYEQYF.

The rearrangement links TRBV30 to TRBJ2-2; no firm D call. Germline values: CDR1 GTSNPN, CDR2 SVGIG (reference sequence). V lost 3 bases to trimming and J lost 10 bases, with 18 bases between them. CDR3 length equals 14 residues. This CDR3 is CAWSPATPRPELFF. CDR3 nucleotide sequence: TGTGCCTGGAGCCCCGCCACCCCTCGGCCGGAGCTGTTTTTT.

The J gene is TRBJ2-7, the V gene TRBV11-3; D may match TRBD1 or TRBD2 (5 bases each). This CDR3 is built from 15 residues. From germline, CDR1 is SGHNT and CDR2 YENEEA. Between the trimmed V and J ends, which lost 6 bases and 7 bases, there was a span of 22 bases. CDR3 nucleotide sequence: TGTGCCAGCAGTGTAAACCCGGGACCCGGCGTTGAGCAGTACTTC. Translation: CASSVNPGPGVEQYF.

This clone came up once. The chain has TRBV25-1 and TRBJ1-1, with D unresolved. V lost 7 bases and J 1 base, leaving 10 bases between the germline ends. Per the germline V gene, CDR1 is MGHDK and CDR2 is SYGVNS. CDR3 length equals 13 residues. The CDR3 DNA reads TGTGCCAGCAATCGAGGTACGAACACTGAAGCTTTCTTT. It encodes CASNRGTNTEAFF.

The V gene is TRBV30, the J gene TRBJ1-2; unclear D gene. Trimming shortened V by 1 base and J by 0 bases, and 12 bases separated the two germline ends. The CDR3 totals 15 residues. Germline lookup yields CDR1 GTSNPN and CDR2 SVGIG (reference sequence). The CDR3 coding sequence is TGTGCCTGGAGTGATCCGGGCCTTGCTAACTATGGCTACACCTTC. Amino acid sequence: CAWSDPGLANYGYTF.

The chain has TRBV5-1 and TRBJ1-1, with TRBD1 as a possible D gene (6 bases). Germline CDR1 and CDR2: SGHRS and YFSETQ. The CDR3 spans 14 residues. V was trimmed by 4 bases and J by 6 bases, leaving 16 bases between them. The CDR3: CASSAPHRAPEAFF. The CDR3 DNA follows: TGCGCCAGCAGCGCTCCACACAGGGCCCCTGAAGCTTTCTTT.

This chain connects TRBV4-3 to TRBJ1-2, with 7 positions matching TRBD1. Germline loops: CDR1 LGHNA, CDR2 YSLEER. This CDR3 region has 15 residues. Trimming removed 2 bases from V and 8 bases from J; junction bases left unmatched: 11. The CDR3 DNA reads TGCGCCAGCAGCCAATTACAGGGGAATTCCGAGGGCTACACCTTC. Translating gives CASSQLQGNSEGYTF.

The CDR3 sequence is CSVWRSGRFYEQYF. The CDR3 region has the DNA TGCAGCGTTTGGAGGTCAGGGAGATTCTACGAGCAGTACTTC. This rearrangement joins TRBV29-1 to TRBJ2-7; D might be TRBD1 or TRBD2, each matching 5 bases. From germline, CDR1 is SQVTM and CDR2 ANQGSEA. The CDR3 totals 14 residues. Trimming cost V 5 bases and J 3 bases, with 17 bases left between them.

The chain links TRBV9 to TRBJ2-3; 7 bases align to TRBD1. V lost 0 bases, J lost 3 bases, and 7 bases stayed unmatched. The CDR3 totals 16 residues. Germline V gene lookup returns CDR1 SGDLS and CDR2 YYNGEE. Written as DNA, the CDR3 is TGTGCCAGCAGCGTAGTTACAGGGGTGGTAACAGATACGCAGTATTTT. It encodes CASSVVTGVVTDTQYF.

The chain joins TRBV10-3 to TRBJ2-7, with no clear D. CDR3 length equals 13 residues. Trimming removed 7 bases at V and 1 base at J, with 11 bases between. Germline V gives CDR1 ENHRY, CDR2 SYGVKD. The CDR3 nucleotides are TGTGCCATCAATATGGGTAGTTCCTACGAGCAGTACTTC. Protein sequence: CAINMGSSYEQYF.

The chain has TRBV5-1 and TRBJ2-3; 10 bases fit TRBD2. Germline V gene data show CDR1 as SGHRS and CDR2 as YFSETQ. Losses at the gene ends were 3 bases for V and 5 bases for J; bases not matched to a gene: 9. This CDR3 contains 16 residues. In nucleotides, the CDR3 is TGCGCCAGCAGCTACACCCCGGGACTAGCGTTAGATACGCAGTATTTT. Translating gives CASSYTPGLALDTQYF.

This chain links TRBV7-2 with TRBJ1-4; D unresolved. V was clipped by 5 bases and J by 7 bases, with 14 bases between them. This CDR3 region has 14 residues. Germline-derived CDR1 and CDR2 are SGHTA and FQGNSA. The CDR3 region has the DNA TGTGCCAGCAGCAACGGACTAAGGAGTGAAAAACTGTTTTTT. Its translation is CASSNGLRSEKLFF.

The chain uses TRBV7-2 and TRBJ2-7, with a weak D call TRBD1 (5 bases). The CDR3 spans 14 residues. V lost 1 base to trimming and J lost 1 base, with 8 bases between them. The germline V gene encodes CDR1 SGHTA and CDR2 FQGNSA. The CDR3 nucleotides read TGTGCCAGCAGCTTAGGCAGGGCTTCCTACGAGCAGTACTTC. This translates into CASSLGRASYEQYF.

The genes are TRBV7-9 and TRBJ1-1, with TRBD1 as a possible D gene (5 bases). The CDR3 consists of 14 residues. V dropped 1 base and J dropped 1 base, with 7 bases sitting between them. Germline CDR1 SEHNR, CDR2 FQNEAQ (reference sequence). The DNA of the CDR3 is TGTGCCAGCAGCTTAGATGGGGGGAACACTGAAGCTTTCTTT. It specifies CASSLDGGNTEAFF.

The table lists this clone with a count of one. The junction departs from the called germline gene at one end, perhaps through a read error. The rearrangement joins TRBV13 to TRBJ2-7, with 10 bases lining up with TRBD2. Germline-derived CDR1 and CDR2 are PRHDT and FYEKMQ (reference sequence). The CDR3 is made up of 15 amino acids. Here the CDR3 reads CASSLSGRASSEQYF. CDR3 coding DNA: TGTGCCAGCAGCTTAAGCGGGAGGGCCTCCTCCGAGCAGTACTTC. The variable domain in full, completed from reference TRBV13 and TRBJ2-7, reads AAGVIQSPRHLIKEKRETATLKCYPIPRHDTVYWYQQGPGQDPQFLISFYEKMQSDKGSIPDRFSAQQFSDYHSELNMSSLELGDSALYFCASSLSGRASSEQYFGPGTRLTVT.

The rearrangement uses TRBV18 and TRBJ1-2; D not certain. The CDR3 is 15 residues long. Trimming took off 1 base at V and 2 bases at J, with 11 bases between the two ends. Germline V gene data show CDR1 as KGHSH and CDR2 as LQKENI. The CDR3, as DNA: TGTGCCAGCTCACCACAGGGTAATGGAAACTATGGCTACACCTTC. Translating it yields CASSPQGNGNYGYTF.

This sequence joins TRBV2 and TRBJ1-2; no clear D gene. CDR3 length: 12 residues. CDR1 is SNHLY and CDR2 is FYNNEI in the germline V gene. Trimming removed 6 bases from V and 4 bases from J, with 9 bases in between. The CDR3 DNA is TGTGCCAGCAGCGAACGGTTCTATGGCTACACCTTC. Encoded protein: CASSERFYGYTF.

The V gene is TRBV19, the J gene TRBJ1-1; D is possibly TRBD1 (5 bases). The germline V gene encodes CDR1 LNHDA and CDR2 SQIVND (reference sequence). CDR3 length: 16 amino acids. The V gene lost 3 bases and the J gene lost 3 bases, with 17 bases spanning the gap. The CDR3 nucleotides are TGTGCCAGTAGTATGGGATCCAGGGCTTGGTACACTGAAGCTTTCTTT. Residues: CASSMGSRAWYTEAFF.

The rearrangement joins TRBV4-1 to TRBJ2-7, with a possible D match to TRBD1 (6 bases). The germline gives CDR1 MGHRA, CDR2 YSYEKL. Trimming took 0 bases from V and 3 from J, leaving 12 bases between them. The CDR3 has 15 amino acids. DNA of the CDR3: TGCGCCAGCAGCCAAGAAACAGGGCACAACTACGAGCAGTACTTC. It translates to CASSQETGHNYEQYF.

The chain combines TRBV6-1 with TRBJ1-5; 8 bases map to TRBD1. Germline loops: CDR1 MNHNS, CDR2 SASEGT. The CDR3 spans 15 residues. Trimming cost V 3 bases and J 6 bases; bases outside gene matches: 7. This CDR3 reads CASSDQQGVGQPQHF. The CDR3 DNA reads TGTGCCAGCAGTGATCAACAGGGGGTGGGTCAGCCCCAGCATTTT.

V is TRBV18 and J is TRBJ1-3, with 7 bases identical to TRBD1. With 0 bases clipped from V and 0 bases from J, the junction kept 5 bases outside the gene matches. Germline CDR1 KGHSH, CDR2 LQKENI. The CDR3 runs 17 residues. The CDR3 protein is CASSPPLQGFSGNTIYF. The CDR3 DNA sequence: TGTGCCAGCTCACCACCCCTACAGGGGTTCTCTGGAAACACCATATATTTT.

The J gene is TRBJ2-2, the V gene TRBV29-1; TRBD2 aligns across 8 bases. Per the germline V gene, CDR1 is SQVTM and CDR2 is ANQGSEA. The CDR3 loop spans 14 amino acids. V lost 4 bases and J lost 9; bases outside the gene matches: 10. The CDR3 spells CSVVISGSGRELFF. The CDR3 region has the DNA TGCAGCGTTGTGATCAGCGGGAGTGGCAGGGAGCTGTTTTTT.

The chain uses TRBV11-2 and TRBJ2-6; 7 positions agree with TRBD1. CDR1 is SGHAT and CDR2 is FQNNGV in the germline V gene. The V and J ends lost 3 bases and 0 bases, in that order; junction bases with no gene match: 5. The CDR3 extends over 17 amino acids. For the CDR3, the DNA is TGTGCCAGCAGCTTGACAGGGTCCGTCTCTGGGGCCAACGTCCTGACTTTC. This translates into CASSLTGSVSGANVLTF.

The CDR3 DNA reads as TGTGCCAGCAGTGAAGTCGGCGGCGGGGACACCATATATTTT. This encodes CASSEVGGGDTIYF. The chain couples TRBV2 to TRBJ1-3, with D uncertain. The CDR3 covers 14 residues. Germline CDR1 SNHLY, CDR2 FYNNEI. V lost 1 base and J lost 8, with 12 bases in between.

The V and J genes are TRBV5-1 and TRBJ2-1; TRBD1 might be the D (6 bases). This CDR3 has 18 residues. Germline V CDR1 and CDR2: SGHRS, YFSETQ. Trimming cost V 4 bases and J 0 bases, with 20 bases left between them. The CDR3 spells CASSLGARGASSYNEQFF. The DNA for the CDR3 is TGCGCCAGCAGCCTGGGGGCTAGAGGGGCAAGCTCCTACAATGAGCAGTTCTTC.

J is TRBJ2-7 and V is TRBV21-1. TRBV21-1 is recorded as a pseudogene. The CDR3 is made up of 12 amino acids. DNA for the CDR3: TGTGCCAGCAGCAATAATACGGTGGGGCAGTACTTC. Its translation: CASSNNTVGQYF.

CDR3 sequence reads: CASTRGAGYTF. The CDR3 nucleotides are TGTGCCAGCACCCGGGGGGCCGGCTACACCTTC. The J gene is TRBJ1-2, the V gene TRBV6-5, with D perhaps TRBD1 (6 bases). The V and J ends lost 7 bases and 8 bases respectively, with 11 bases between them. Germline assignment: CDR1 MNHEY and CDR2 SVGAGI. This CDR3 contains 11 residues.

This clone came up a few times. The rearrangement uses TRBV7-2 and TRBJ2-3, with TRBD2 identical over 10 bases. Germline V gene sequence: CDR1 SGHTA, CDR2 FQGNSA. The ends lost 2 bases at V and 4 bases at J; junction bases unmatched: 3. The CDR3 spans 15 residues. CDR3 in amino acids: CASSLLAGVSDTQYF. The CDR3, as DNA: TGTGCCAGCAGCTTACTAGCGGGAGTCTCAGATACGCAGTATTTT.